These 10 T cell receptor beta chains were sequenced from one sample in a study of cytomegalovirus exposure and HLA in healthy donors. 60 Vbeta and 13 Jbeta primers were used in PCR. Assay used: immunoSEQ multiplex PCR; TCRdb lists only in-frame clones, some missing. The top ten clones hold about 12% of a sample with 80,000 or so clones, over 60% of them seen once. Sequences were obtained from PBMCs. These receptors all stem from a male donor in good health and CMV-seropositive.

The V and J genes are TRBV18 and TRBJ1-5, with D unresolved. The CDR3 runs to 15 residues. Trimming left V 4 bases short and J 6 bases short, with 16 bases between. Germline assignment: CDR1 KGHSH and CDR2 LQKENI. CDR3: CASSREASGSQPQHF. The CDR3 DNA sequence: TGTGCCAGCTCACGGGAGGCTTCGGGAAGTCAGCCCCAGCATTTT.

This clone was seen just once. The genes are TRBV18 and TRBJ2-1; 7 bases are a match to TRBD1. The CDR3 has 16 amino acids. Unmatched junction bases numbered 5, after V lost 0 bases and J lost 3 bases. Germline CDR1 and CDR2: KGHSH and LQKENI. In nucleotides, the CDR3 is TGTGCCAGCTCACCACCGTCGCAGGGGGTCTACAATGAGCAGTTCTTC. It yields the protein CASSPPSQGVYNEQFF.

The rearrangement uses TRBV27 and TRBJ1-6; D gene unclear. V was pared by 6 bases and J by 9 bases, with 15 bases between. Germline-derived CDR1 and CDR2 are MNHEY and SMNVEV (reference sequence). There are 14 residues in the CDR3. CDR3: CASRESLVGSPLHF. The CDR3 nucleotides read TGTGCCAGCAGGGAGTCCCTCGTCGGTTCACCCCTCCACTTT.

This clone has just a few counts. This chain joins TRBV21-1 and TRBJ2-3; TRBD1 was called by the table and not checked on the DNA. TRBV21-1 is reported as a pseudogene. The CDR3 loop spans 20 amino acids. This CDR3 is CASSRFPGQTALKSTDTQYF. In DNA form, the CDR3 reads TGTGCCAGCAGCAGGTTTCCGGGACAGACAGCCCTGAAAAGCACAGATACGCAGTATTTT.

The chain joins TRBV5-1 to TRBJ2-3, with 7 bases that match TRBD2. CDR1 is SGHRS, CDR2 YFSETQ, per germline. The CDR3 runs 15 residues. The ends lost 4 bases at V and 8 bases at J; junction bases unmatched: 13. In nucleotides, the CDR3 is TGCGCCAGCAGCCGTAGCGGGTCTGGCCAGGGTACGCAGTATTTT. It specifies CASSRSGSGQGTQYF.

This chain links TRBV10-3 with TRBJ2-7; 9 bases are a match to TRBD1. The CDR3 runs to 14 residues. The V gene end was trimmed by 7 bases and the J gene end by 3 bases; junction bases not matched to a gene: 7. Germline lookup yields CDR1 ENHRY and CDR2 SYGVKD. The CDR3: CAIKWGQGGYEQYF. Here the CDR3 DNA reads TGTGCCATCAAATGGGGACAGGGAGGCTACGAGCAGTACTTC.

The V and J genes are TRBV19 and TRBJ2-7; 15 bases are shared with TRBD2. This CDR3 contains 16 residues. Germline V gene data show CDR1 as LNHDA and CDR2 as SQIVND (reference sequence). With 5 bases clipped from V and 2 bases from J, the junction kept 4 bases outside the gene matches. CDR3 sequence: CASSPRTSGRAYEQYF. The CDR3 nucleotides read TGTGCCAGTAGTCCGAGGACTAGCGGGAGGGCCTACGAGCAGTACTTC.

The chain employs TRBV2 and TRBJ2-5; D is perhaps TRBD2 (6 bases). The CDR3 runs to 13 residues. The germline CDR1 and CDR2 sequences are SNHLY and FYNNEI. The V end was cut by 8 bases, the J end by 1 base, with 11 bases between. CDR3 in DNA: TGTGCCAGCGGGGGGACGGTCCAAGAGACCCAGTACTTC. Its translation is CASGGTVQETQYF.

The CDR3 loop reads CASSPEGTVSSYEQYF. Here the CDR3 DNA reads TGTGCCAGCTCACCAGAGGGGACAGTGAGCTCCTACGAGCAGTACTTC. V gene TRBV18 combines with J gene TRBJ2-7; 7 bases fit TRBD1. The germline V gene has CDR1 KGHSH and CDR2 LQKENI. The CDR3 loop spans 16 amino acids. Trimming removed 2 bases from V and 0 bases from J; junction bases left unmatched: 7.

This clone was detected a few times. The chain joins TRBV12-5 to TRBJ1-1; 8 bases map to TRBD1. This CDR3 contains 15 residues. Germline V gives CDR1 LGHNT, CDR2 FRNRAP. Trimming removed 5 bases from V and 6 bases from J; junction bases left unmatched: 11. CDR3 DNA sequence: TGTGCTAGTGGTACCGGACAGGGTGAATTCGCTGAAGCTTTCTTT. This sequence encodes CASGTGQGEFAEAFF.